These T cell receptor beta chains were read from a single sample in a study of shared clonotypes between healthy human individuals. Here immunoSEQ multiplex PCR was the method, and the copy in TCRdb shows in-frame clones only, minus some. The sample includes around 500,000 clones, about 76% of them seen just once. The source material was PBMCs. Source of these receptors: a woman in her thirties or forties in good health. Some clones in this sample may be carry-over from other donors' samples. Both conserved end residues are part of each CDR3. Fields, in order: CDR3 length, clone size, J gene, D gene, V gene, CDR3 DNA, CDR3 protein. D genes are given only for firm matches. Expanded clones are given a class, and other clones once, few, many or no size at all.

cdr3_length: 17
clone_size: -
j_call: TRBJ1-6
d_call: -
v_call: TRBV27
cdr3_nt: TGTGCCAGCAGTGCCACCTCGTTCGGACTGAATAATTCACCCCTCCACTTT
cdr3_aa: CASSATSFGLNNSPLHF

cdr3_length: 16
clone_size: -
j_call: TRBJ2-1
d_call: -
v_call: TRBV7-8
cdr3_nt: TGTGCCAGCAGCTTATTAAGGGCCCGAAGCGAGAATGAGCAGTTCTTC
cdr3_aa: CASSLLRARSENEQFF

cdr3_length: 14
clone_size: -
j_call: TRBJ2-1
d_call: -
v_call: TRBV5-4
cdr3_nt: TGTGCCAGCAGCTTGGAAGGGCCGATCAATGAGCAGTTCTTC
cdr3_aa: CASSLEGPINEQFF

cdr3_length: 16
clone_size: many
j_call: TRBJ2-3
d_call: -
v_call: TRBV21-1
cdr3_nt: TGTGCCAGCAGCAAAGGTACCCGGGGATCCACAGATACGCAGTATTTT
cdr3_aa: CASSKGTRGSTDTQYF

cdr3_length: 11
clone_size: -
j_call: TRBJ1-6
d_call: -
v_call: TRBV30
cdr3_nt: TGTGCCTGGAGTGTCGGGTCACCCCTCCACTTT
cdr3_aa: CAWSVGSPLHF

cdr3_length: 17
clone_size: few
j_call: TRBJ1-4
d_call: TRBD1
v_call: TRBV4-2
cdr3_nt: TGTGCCAGCAGCCAAGAGAGGCAGGGGGCGGGTAATGAAAAACTGTTTTTT
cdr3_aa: CASSQERQGAGNEKLFF

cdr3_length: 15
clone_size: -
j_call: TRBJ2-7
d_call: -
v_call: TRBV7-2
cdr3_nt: TGTGCCAGCAGCTTAGCGCAGGACAGTTCCTACGAGCAGTACTTC
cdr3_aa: CASSLAQDSSYEQYF

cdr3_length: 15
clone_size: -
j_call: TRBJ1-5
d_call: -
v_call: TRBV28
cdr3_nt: TGTGCCAGCAGGAAAAACAGGGATAGCAATCAGCCCCAGCATTTT
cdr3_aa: CASRKNRDSNQPQHF

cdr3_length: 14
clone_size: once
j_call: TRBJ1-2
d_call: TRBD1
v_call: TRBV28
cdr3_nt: TGTGCCAGCAGCCCCGGGACAGGGCGATATGGCTACACCTTC
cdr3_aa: CASSPGTGRYGYTF

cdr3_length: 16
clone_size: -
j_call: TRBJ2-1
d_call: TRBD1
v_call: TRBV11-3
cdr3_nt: TGTGCCAGCAGCTTAGGTGGGACAGGGCCTTACAATGAGCAGTTCTTC
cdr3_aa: CASSLGGTGPYNEQFF

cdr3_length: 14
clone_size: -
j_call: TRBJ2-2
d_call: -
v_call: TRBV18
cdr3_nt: TGTGCCAGCTCACTGGACACCAACACCGGGGAGCTGTTTTTT
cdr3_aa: CASSLDTNTGELFF

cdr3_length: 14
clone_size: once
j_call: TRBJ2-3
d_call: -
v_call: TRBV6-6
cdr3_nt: TGTGCCAGCAGTTCGGGCGTTTCAGCAGATACGCAGTATTTT
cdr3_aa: CASSSGVSADTQYF

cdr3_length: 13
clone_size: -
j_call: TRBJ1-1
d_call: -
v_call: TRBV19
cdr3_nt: TGTGCCAGTAGGGGGACACCAAACACTGAAGCTTTCTTT
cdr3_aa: CASRGTPNTEAFF

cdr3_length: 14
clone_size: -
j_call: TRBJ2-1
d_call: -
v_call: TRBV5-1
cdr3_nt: TGCGCCAGCAGCCCGGGGGCTAGCAGGAATGAGCAGTTCTTC
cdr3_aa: CASSPGASRNEQFF

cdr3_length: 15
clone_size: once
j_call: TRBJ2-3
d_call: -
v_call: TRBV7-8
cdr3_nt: TGTGCCAGCAGCTTTCGGCCTTCTAGCACAGATACGCAGTATTTT
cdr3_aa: CASSFRPSSTDTQYF

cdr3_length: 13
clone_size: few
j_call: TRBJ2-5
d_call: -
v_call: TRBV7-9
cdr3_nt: TGTGCCAGCAGCTGGGGCACCCAAGAGACCCAGTACTTC
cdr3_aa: CASSWGTQETQYF

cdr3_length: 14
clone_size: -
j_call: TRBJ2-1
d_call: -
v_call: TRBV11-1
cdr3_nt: TGTGCCAGCAGCGGGCAGGTATCCTACAATGAGCAGTTCTTC
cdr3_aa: CASSGQVSYNEQFF

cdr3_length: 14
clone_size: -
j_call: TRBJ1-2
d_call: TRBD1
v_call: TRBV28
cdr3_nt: TGTGCCAGCAGTTTCCTAGACAGGGGGTATGGCTACACCTTC
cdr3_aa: CASSFLDRGYGYTF

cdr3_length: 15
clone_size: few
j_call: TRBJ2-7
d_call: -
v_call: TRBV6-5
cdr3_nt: TGTGCCAGCAGTTACTCGGCAGGGGGGGACTACGAGCAGTACTTC
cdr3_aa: CASSYSAGGDYEQYF

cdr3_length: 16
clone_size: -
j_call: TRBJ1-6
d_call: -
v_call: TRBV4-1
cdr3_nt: TGCGCCAGCAGCCAAGATCTGCTGGGGGCCAGGTCACCCCTCCACTTT
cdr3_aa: CASSQDLLGARSPLHF

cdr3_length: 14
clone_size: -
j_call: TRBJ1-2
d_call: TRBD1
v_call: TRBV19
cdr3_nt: TGTGCCAGTAGCGACAGGGGATCTAACTATGGCTACACCTTC
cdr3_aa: CASSDRGSNYGYTF

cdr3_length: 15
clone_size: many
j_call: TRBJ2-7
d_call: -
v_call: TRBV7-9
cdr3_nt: TGTGCCAGCAGCCACACCTTGTCCGGGGCAAGGGAGCAGTACTTC
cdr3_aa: CASSHTLSGAREQYF

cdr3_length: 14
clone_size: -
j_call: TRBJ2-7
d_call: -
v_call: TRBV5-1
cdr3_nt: TGCGCCAGCAGCTTGGAAGCAGGTTCCTACGAGCAGTACTTC
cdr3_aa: CASSLEAGSYEQYF

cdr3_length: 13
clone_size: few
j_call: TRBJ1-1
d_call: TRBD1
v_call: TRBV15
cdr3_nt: TGTGCCACCAGCATGACAGGGACCACTGAAGCTTTCTTT
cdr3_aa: CATSMTGTTEAFF

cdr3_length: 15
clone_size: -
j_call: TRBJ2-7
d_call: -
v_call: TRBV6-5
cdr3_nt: TGTGCCAGCAGGCAGGGACCGATAGGTGACTACGAGCAGTACTTC
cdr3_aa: CASRQGPIGDYEQYF

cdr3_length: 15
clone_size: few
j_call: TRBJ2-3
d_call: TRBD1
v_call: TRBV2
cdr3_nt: TGTGCCAGCAGCTCTGACAGGGCTAGCACAGATACGCAGTATTTT
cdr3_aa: CASSSDRASTDTQYF

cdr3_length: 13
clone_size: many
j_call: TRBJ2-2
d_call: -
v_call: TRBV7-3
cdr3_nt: TGTGCCAGCAGCGGGGTGAGGGGCGGGGAGCTGTTTTTT
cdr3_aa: CASSGVRGGELFF